Sequencing of this TCR beta chain was carried out in a study of blood T cell repertoires in COVID-19. Across the whole study: The United States, Italy and Spain were the sources of the acute and convalescent COVID-19 samples. T cells, B-cell-depleted T cells, or PBMCs provided the cDNA or gDNA that served as material.

This clone has just a few counts. How the authors handled the data: Amplifying reference gene primers gave estimates of nucleated cell counts. TCRdb's copy holds only in-frame clones and misses some; the assay was immunoSEQ multiplex PCR. The V and J calls and the clone size are those of that table, but D and trimming were determined from the DNA. The data show around 320,000 clones, 88% seen once. The CDR3 runs 13 residues. V was shortened by 2 bases and J by 5 bases, with 7 bases between the two germline ends. From germline, CDR1 is MRHNA and CDR2 SNTAGT. The rearrangement uses TRBV6-4 and TRBJ2-1; the D gene is possibly TRBD1 (6 bases). This receptor was identified in a woman in her 30s who had recovered from COVID-19. Sequencing input: peripheral blood. CDR3 sequence reads: CASSDGGHNEQFF. CDR3 nucleotides: TGTGCCAGCAGTGACGGGGGCCACAATGAGCAGTTCTTC.